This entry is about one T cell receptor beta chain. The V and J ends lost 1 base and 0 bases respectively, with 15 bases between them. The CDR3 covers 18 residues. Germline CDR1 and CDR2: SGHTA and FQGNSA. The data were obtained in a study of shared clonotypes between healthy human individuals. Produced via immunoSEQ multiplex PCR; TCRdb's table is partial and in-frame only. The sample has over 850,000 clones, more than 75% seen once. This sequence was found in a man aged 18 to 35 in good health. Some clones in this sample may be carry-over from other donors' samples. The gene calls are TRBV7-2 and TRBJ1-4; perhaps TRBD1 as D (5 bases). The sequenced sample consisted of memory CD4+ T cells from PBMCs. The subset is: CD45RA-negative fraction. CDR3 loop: CASSLDAPGLTTNEKLFF. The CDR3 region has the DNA TGTGCCAGCAGCTTAGATGCCCCGGGGCTCACAACTAATGAAAAACTGTTTTTT.